This T cell receptor beta chain is drawn from a study of metastatic and nonmetastatic thyroid tumors. For the study at large: Repertoires of blood and of tissue (tumor or nodule) from malignant and benign thyroid patients were compared.

The study, taken as a whole, reports: Malignant tumors reportedly showed significantly higher TCR beta diversity than benign nodules in both blood and tumor.

Points on this clone: Its target is unknown.

TCRdb reprocessed the PCR reads using MiXCR. The sample lists 43,000 or so clones; approximately 24% were seen once. The CDR3 contains 19 residues. CDR1 is MNHEY, CDR2 SVGEGT, per germline. The V gene lost 0 bases and the J gene lost 2 bases, with 22 bases spanning the gap. Ahead of thyroid surgery, no patient had received treatment of any kind. The sequence was obtained from a male donor with papillary thyroid cancer or a benign thyroid nodule (not recorded which). Some clones in this sample may be carry-over from other donors' samples. The chain is built from TRBV6-2 or TRBV6-3 and TRBJ1-1; tentatively, D is TRBD1 (6 bases). Sequencing used blood. DNA for the CDR3: TGTGCCAGCAGTTACTCGATTGGGGGCGAGGTAAAACGCAACACTGAAGCTTTCTTT. It is translated as CASSYSIGGEVKRNTEAFF.